This TCR beta chain emerged from a study of blood T cells in healthy people across ages. Next came a second PCR, run for about 6 to 12 cycles, which used a sample-barcoded 5' primer along with a J-beta primer mix. Using its own MiXCR run on the 5' RACE reads, TCRdb lists one record per CDR3 protein. The profile shows over a million distinct CDR3 sequences, roughly 24% of them singletons. In its sample, this clonotype was seen a few times. The sample was also reused in another study, on T cells of mothers and their children.

The sequencing sample was made of blood. This sequence was found in a girl aged 2-10 years in good health.

The CDR3 spells CASSEVESLLYGYTF. DNA for the CDR3: TGTGCCAGCAGTGAAGTAGAGTCCCTACTCTATGGCTACACCTTC. The chain is built from TRBV6-1 and TRBJ1-2; no firm D call. Trimming took off 1 base at V and 4 bases at J, with 13 bases between the two ends. The germline CDR1 and CDR2 sequences are MNHNS and SASEGT. The CDR3 covers 15 residues.